The sequence of this T cell receptor beta chain was determined in a study of cytomegalovirus exposure and HLA in healthy donors. Study summary: Of all 400 or so donors who were genotyped, roughly 81% belonged to the Caucasian-associated ancestry cluster. Study findings and constraints: Productive status was seen about 90% or about 30% of the time for most TCR beta V segments in an earlier analysis. TRBV6-2, TRBV6-3 and other indistinguishable V segments were excluded.

Both 60 Vbeta primers and 13 Jbeta primers went into the PCR. Original processing methods: Approximately 11 million of the 80 million or so unique TCR beta chains counted in a later analysis were shared. This table comes from immunoSEQ multiplex PCR, and its TCRdb copy is limited to in-frame clones, with some not included. D and trimming come from the DNA, and the V and J calls and clone size come from that table. The sample records over 200,000 clones, around 73% being singletons. With respect to this clone: Its antigen is unidentified.

V lost 2 bases, J lost 6 bases, and 12 bases lay in between. The CDR3 totals 13 residues. Germline CDR1 SGHDT, CDR2 YYEEEE. Sequencing used PBMCs. This chain connects TRBV5-6 to TRBJ2-7, with D maybe TRBD2 (7 bases). This TCR was recovered from a male donor in good health and CMV-seronegative. CDR3 loop: CASSFGGLSEQYF. In nucleotides, the CDR3 is TGTGCCAGCAGCTTCGGGGGGCTCAGCGAGCAGTACTTC.